This TCR beta chain was captured in a study of T cells in Graves' hyperthyroidism and ophthalmopathy. This clonotype was counted ten times or more. Its matching antigen is unknown. Trimming shortened V by 4 bases and J by 5 bases, and 18 bases separated the two germline ends. Germline assignment: CDR1 SGHRS and CDR2 YFSETQ. The CDR3 consists of 15 residues. Study findings and constraints: Among clonotypes expanded in thyroid above 0.001, most were also found in blood. Ophthalmopathy was predicted by the model a median of approximately six months ahead of onset.

Patients with uncontrolled infections, other autoimmune diseases, pregnancy or lactation were excluded. Extraction of PBMCs used more than 8.5 ml of fresh peripheral blood. Template material for amplifying TCR beta CDR3 regions consisted of RNA transcripts. First-round RT-PCR with HTBI primers amplified the TCR CDR3 region. Each CDR3 protein is one row after TCRdb ran MiXCR on the multiplex PCR reads. The sample includes about 290,000 distinct CDR3 sequences, 13% to 15% of them seen just once. V usage is TRBV5-1 and J usage is TRBJ1-1; D perhaps matches TRBD1 (6 bases). The sequenced material came from blood. This receptor was obtained from a woman between 50 and 59 years old with Graves' hyperthyroidism that later progressed to Graves' ophthalmopathy. In DNA form, the CDR3 reads TGCGCCAGCAGCATGGCGCAGGGGCGAGGGACTGAAGCTTTCTTT. This gives the protein CASSMAQGRGTEAFF.